A selection of T cell receptor beta chains follows, all from one sample in a study of CD8+ T cells in alopecia areata. Here immunoSEQ multiplex PCR was the method, and the copy in TCRdb shows in-frame clones only, minus some. The sample holds under 300,000 clones, 60% seen once. Material: CD4+ T cells sorted from blood, obtained at roughly week 52, from a patient treated with tofacitinib. These receptors all stem from a human donor with alopecia areata. The CDR3 runs from the conserved cysteine through the conserved F or W. D genes are given only for firm matches. Clone size, where shown, is once, few, many, or a class for clones that have expanded.

TRBV5-4	few	TRBJ2-2	-	TGTGCCAGCAGCTTGGGACAGAACACCGGGGAGCTGTTTTTT	CASSLGQNTGELFF
TRBV15	-	TRBJ1-5	-	TGTGCCACCAGCAGAGATCTTTGGGCTGGATCTAATCAGCCCCAGCATTTT	CATSRDLWAGSNQPQHF
TRBV29-1	once	TRBJ1-1	-	TGCGGATTTGTTGGTAGGGACTCTGAAGCTTTCTTT	CGFVGRDSEAFF
TRBV25-1	-	TRBJ2-3	TRBD1	TGTGCCAGCCACGGGACAGGCTATACAGATACGCAGTATTTT	CASHGTGYTDTQYF
TRBV28	many	TRBJ2-1	-	TGTGCCAGCGGGACAACCGCCCCAAATGAGCAGTTCTTC	CASGTTAPNEQFF
TRBV7-9	-	TRBJ1-5	-	TGTGCCAGCAGCTTAGGCGGAGGATATCAGCCCCAGCATTTT	CASSLGGGYQPQHF
TRBV9	few	TRBJ2-2	TRBD1	TGTGCCAGCAGCGGCGGGGGACAGGGGAGCAGCACCGGGGAGCTGTTTTTT	CASSGGGQGSSTGELFF
TRBV20-1	once	TRBJ2-4	-	TGCAGTGCTTTTAAGGGCTCCATTCAGTACTTC	CSAFKGSIQYF
TRBV12-5	few	TRBJ1-2	TRBD1	TGTGCGTCCTACTGGGGACAGGGGATCTATGGCTACACCTTC	CASYWGQGIYGYTF
TRBV29-1	few	TRBJ2-7	-	TGCAGCGTTGCTATAGGGGCCTACGAGCAGTACTTC	CSVAIGAYEQYF
TRBV10-3	few	TRBJ2-2	-	TGTGCCATCGGCAGGTCGGCCGGGGAGCTGTTTTTT	CAIGRSAGELFF
TRBV27	-	TRBJ1-3	-	TGTGCCAGCAGTTTACACTCTGGAAACACCATATATTTT	CASSLHSGNTIYF
TRBV9	-	TRBJ2-5	-	TGTGCCAGCAGCGCCAGTCTCGGAGTCCAAGAGACCCAGTACTTC	CASSASLGVQETQYF
TRBV2	-	TRBJ1-1	-	TGTGCCAGCATATTGAGGGGTGAAGCTTTCTTT	CASILRGEAFF
TRBV15	once	TRBJ2-3	-	TGTGCCACCAGCCTCAGGATCAGCACAGATACGCAGTATTTT	CATSLRISTDTQYF
TRBV5-1	once	TRBJ1-5	TRBD1	TGCGCCAGCAGCAGGACAGGGGATAGCAATCAGCCCCAGCATTTT	CASSRTGDSNQPQHF
TRBV10-3	few	TRBJ2-6	-	TGTGCCATCAGTGGGGGCTCTGGGGCCAACGTCCTGACTTTC	CAISGGSGANVLTF
TRBV30	few	TRBJ1-1	-	TGTGCCTGGAGTGTAGGTGGACCTGAAGCTTTCTTT	CAWSVGGPEAFF
TRBV23-1	-	TRBJ2-3	-	TGCGCCAGCAGTCACCGGTCTCTAGTAGATACGCAGTATTTT	CASSHRSLVDTQYF
TRBV10-3	-	TRBJ1-5	-	TGTGCCATCAGTGTTCAGTCGTATCAGCCCCAGCATTTT	CAISVQSYQPQHF
TRBV27	few	TRBJ1-6	-	TGTGCCAGCAGCCTGTATTCACCCCTCCACTTT	CASSLYSPLHF
TRBV11-2	-	TRBJ2-2	-	TGTGCCAGCAGCTTTAGGGAGCTGTTTTTT	CASSFRELFF
TRBV29-1	-	TRBJ1-1	-	TGCAGCACGGGTCCGTTTACTGAAGCTTTCTTT	CSTGPFTEAFF
TRBV6-1	few	TRBJ2-7	TRBD1	TGTGCCAGCAGTGAACGCGAATCGGGACAGGGGGCCTACGAGCAGTACTTC	CASSERESGQGAYEQYF
TRBV29-1	-	TRBJ2-1	-	TGCAGCGTCGGATCCAATGAGCAGTTCTTC	CSVGSNEQFF
TRBV15	few	TRBJ2-5	-	TGTGCCACCAGCAGAGATAAGCTAAGGGGCGGGGAGACCCAGTACTTC	CATSRDKLRGGETQYF
TRBV25-1	once	TRBJ2-4	TRBD2	TGTGCCAGCAGTGCAGGCGGACTAGCACCAGCCAAAAACATTCAGTACTTC	CASSAGGLAPAKNIQYF